A selection of T cell receptor beta chains follows, all from one sample in a study of T cells after yellow fever vaccination. MiXCR, run by TCRdb on the 5' RACE reads, gives a single entry per CDR3 protein. The sample consists of a few hundred thousand distinct CDR3 sequences, under 25% of them appearing once. The source was PBMCs, collected 15 days after the yellow fever booster vaccination. All receptors come from a man aged 30 to 45 who received the YFV17D yellow fever vaccine. CDR3s include the opening cysteine and the closing phenylalanine or tryptophan. The D gene is left open where the match is weak. Some rows mark clone size as missing; the rest say once, few, many or name a class of expanded clone.

size,D,J,V,DNA,CDR3
few,.,TRBJ2-7,TRBV20-1,TGCAGTGTCTCTGTAATAACAGGGTTTACCTACGAGCAGTACTTC,CSVSVITGFTYEQYF
few,.,TRBJ2-5,TRBV29-1,TGCAGCGTCAGCAGGGGGGGGGAGACCCAGTACTTC,CSVSRGGETQYF
.,TRBD2,TRBJ2-7,TRBV7-2,TGTGCCAGCAGCCGAGCGGGAGTAGGCGACGAGCAGTACTTC,CASSRAGVGDEQYF
few,.,TRBJ2-5,TRBV7-9,TGTGCCAGCAGCCCCGAGGGGGGGACCCAGTACTTC,CASSPEGGTQYF
.,TRBD2,TRBJ2-1,TRBV6-2/TRBV6-3,TGTGCCAGCAGTAGCCTCCGGGGCGGGAGGAATGAGCAGTTCTTC,CASSSLRGGRNEQFF
.,TRBD2,TRBJ2-2,TRBV20-1,TGCAGTGCTAGAGGGCTAGCGGGAGCCGGGGAGCTGTTTTTT,CSARGLAGAGELFF
few,.,TRBJ1-1,TRBV12-3/TRBV12-4,TGTGCCAGCAGCTACGACAGGCCCACTGAAGCTTTCTTT,CASSYDRPTEAFF
few,TRBD1,TRBJ2-7,TRBV7-2,TGTGCCAGCAGCTTAATAGGACAGGGGGCCTACGAGCAGTACTTC,CASSLIGQGAYEQYF
.,TRBD2,TRBJ2-2,TRBV5-1,TGCGCCAGCAGCTTGGACGGGAGGGTTACCGGGGAGCTGTTTTTT,CASSLDGRVTGELFF
.,.,TRBJ2-1,TRBV5-1,TGCGCCAGCAGCTTGGCTGTTGTTGGGGCTGGTTTCAATGAGCAGTTCTTC,CASSLAVVGAGFNEQFF
.,TRBD2,TRBJ2-2,TRBV5-4,TGTGCCAGCAGCTTGTATAGCGGGAGGGCCTCCGGGGAGCTGTTTTTT,CASSLYSGRASGELFF
few,.,TRBJ1-5,TRBV20-1,TGCAGTGCGATGGAAAATCAGCCCCAGCATTTT,CSAMENQPQHF
.,.,TRBJ2-1,TRBV14,TGTGCCAGCAGCCAAGGCAGGGTTGTTGGGCAGTTCTTC,CASSQGRVVGQFF
few,.,TRBJ1-4,TRBV29-1,TGCAGCGTTGTGTTTGAACGGGGAAATGAAAAACTGTTTTTT,CSVVFERGNEKLFF
once,.,TRBJ1-2,TRBV20-1,TGCAGTGCCACCTGGACACTGGAATATGGCTACACCTTC,CSATWTLEYGYTF
few,TRBD1,TRBJ1-2,TRBV20-1,TGCAGTGCCCCCTACCAAGCCTCGACAGGGGCTGACATGGGGGCAAGCGGCTACACCTTC,CSAPYQASTGADMGASGYTF
few,.,TRBJ2-3,TRBV4-2,TGTGCCAGCAGCCAAGCTCGGCTAGCGCATAGCACAGATACGCAGTATTTT,CASSQARLAHSTDTQYF
few,TRBD1,TRBJ1-5,TRBV6-1,TGTGCCAGCAGTGACCAGGGGGCGAGGCAGCCCCAGCATTTT,CASSDQGARQPQHF
.,.,TRBJ2-7,TRBV6-2/TRBV6-3,TGTGCCAGCAGTTACATGTCAGCCTACGAGCAGTACTTC,CASSYMSAYEQYF
.,.,TRBJ2-5,TRBV20-1,TGCAGTGCCCCGGACCGAATACGTTCGGCGTACCAAGAGACCCAGTACTTC,CSAPDRIRSAYQETQYF
few,.,TRBJ2-1,TRBV27,TGTGCCACCCCCCGGCGCTGTGAGCAGTTCTTC,CATPRRCEQFF
.,TRBD2,TRBJ2-3,TRBV4-2,TGTGCCAGCAGCCAAGTCGCTAGCGGGAGTGCAGATACGCAGTATTTT,CASSQVASGSADTQYF
few,.,TRBJ2-7,TRBV12-3/TRBV12-4,TGTGCCAGCAGTTTGGTTGCGGGCCCCATGTCGGACGAGCAGTACTTC,CASSLVAGPMSDEQYF
.,TRBD2,TRBJ2-4,TRBV7-2,TGTGCCAGCAGCAGATACCAAATAGGGACTAGCGGGAGGGACTTATACTTC,CASSRYQIGTSGRDLYF
few,.,TRBJ1-2,TRBV10-3,TGTGCCATCAGCCCGCCGGACTCCGGGGGCTACACCTTC,CAISPPDSGGYTF
few,TRBD2,TRBJ2-3,TRBV20-1,TGCAGTGCTAGAGAGACTAGCGGGAGGGCCAGTACGCAGTATTTT,CSARETSGRASTQYF
few,.,TRBJ2-7,TRBV30,TGTGCCTGGACGGATGAGTCGAGGGTCCTGTACTTC,CAWTDESRVLYF
many,.,TRBJ1-2,TRBV20-1,TGCAGTGCTAGTTCTGTGACTAACTATGGCTACACCTTC,CSASSVTNYGYTF
few,.,TRBJ2-1,TRBV5-6,TGTGCCAGCAGCTCGACCAGGAGAAACCGCAATGAGCAGTTCTTC,CASSSTRRNRNEQFF
many,TRBD1,TRBJ2-1,TRBV6-6,TGTGCCAGCAGTCTTACCCTCGGGACAGGGTACAATGAGCAGTTCTTC,CASSLTLGTGYNEQFF
.,.,TRBJ2-7,TRBV20-1,TGCAGTGCTACCGAGGGGGGGGGCGTTAGATACTTC,CSATEGGGVRYF
.,.,TRBJ1-6,TRBV5-1,TGCGCCAGCAGCTCTTACAGGGAGAATTCACCCCTCCACTTT,CASSSYRENSPLHF
.,.,TRBJ2-1,TRBV20-1,TGCAGTGCTAGAGATCCGAAGAATGAGCAGTTCTTC,CSARDPKNEQFF
few,TRBD1,TRBJ1-2,TRBV27,TGTGCCAGCAGTTTATTACAGGGGAACTATGGCTACACCTTC,CASSLLQGNYGYTF
.,TRBD2,TRBJ2-7,TRBV14,TGTGCCAGCAGCCAAGGGTTAGCGGGAGATTTGACGGAGCAGTACTTC,CASSQGLAGDLTEQYF
.,.,TRBJ1-4,TRBV7-9,TGTGCCAGCAGCCTCGCACAGGGACCTAATGAAAAACTGTTTTTT,CASSLAQGPNEKLFF
few,TRBD2,TRBJ2-1,TRBV12-3/TRBV12-4,TGTGCCAGCAGTTCCCGACTAGCGGGAGTATATGAGCAGTTCTTC,CASSSRLAGVYEQFF
many,TRBD2,TRBJ2-1,TRBV5-1,TGCGCCAGCAGCCCACAGACTAGCAGCGATGAGCAGTTCTTC,CASSPQTSSDEQFF
.,TRBD2,TRBJ2-3,TRBV27,TGTGCCAGCAGCTGGGGACTAGCGGTAGGGGAAGATACGCAGTATTTT,CASSWGLAVGEDTQYF
.,.,TRBJ1-1,TRBV18,TGTGCCAGCTCACCATCGACGAGAGGAGAGAACACTGAAGCTTTCTTT,CASSPSTRGENTEAFF
few,.,TRBJ1-2,TRBV4-3,TGCGCCAGCAGCCAATCAGGGGCTAACTATGGCTACACCTTC,CASSQSGANYGYTF
few,.,TRBJ2-1,TRBV20-1,TGCAGTGCTATTCGGGCCTTTCTACCGGATGAGCAGTTCTTC,CSAIRAFLPDEQFF
few,TRBD1,TRBJ2-1,TRBV20-1,TGCAGTGCAAACGGGGACAGGGGGTTCGATGAGCAGTTCTTC,CSANGDRGFDEQFF
.,TRBD2,TRBJ2-1,TRBV10-3,TGTGCCATCAGTGAGGCCCTGGGGACTAGCGGGCCCAATGAGCAGTTCTTC,CAISEALGTSGPNEQFF
.,.,TRBJ2-7,TRBV20-1,TGCAGTGCTAGAGTTGAAAGGACCGCCTCTCCCGAGCAGTACTTC,CSARVERTASPEQYF
.,TRBD1,TRBJ2-7,TRBV5-1,TGCGCCAGCAGTTCGACAGGGGTGCTCTACGAGCAGTACTTC,CASSSTGVLYEQYF
.,.,TRBJ1-2,TRBV6-5,TGTGCCAGCAGTTACTCTGTAGGCAATGGCTACACCTTC,CASSYSVGNGYTF
few,.,TRBJ2-7,TRBV12-3/TRBV12-4,TGTGCCAGCAGTTTCTCCCAGGGCCCCCACGAGCAGTACTTC,CASSFSQGPHEQYF
.,.,TRBJ1-6,TRBV7-8,TGTGCCAGCAGCTTGGGCGGGGAGTCCTATAATTCACCCCTCCACTTT,CASSLGGESYNSPLHF
.,TRBD2,TRBJ2-1,TRBV7-8,TGTGCCAGCAGCCCTAGTGTAGGGCTAGCGGCCAACAATGAGCAGTTCTTC,CASSPSVGLAANNEQFF
many,.,TRBJ1-1,TRBV5-1,TGCGCCAGCAGCTTGACGCCGAACACTGAAGCTTTCTTT,CASSLTPNTEAFF
.,.,TRBJ1-2,TRBV29-1,TGCAGCGTCGTAGGGGATGGCTACACCTTC,CSVVGDGYTF
.,.,TRBJ2-1,TRBV3-1,TGTGCCAGCAGCCAAGAACCCGAGCAGTTCTTC,CASSQEPEQFF
few,.,TRBJ2-2,TRBV20-1,TGCAGTGCTAGTGGAAACGGGGAGCTGTTTTTT,CSASGNGELFF